This T cell receptor beta chain came from a study of Tregs in tolerant kidney transplant recipients (dated by TCRdb to between 2018 and 2020). Looking at the study overall: Additional Treg samples were obtained from an approximately 3-day mixed lymphocyte reaction with belatacept, with some samples followed by a roughly 5-day donor restimulation, before recipient CD4+CD25+CD127- cells were sorted. During sorting of primary belatacept mixed lymphocyte reaction cultures, recipient cells were distinguished from donor cells with antibodies. Before combined kidney and bone marrow transplantation, this study identified donor-specific regulatory T cells using TCRbeta sequencing and then followed those same cells after transplant. Several methods of expanding Tregs specific for an allogeneic donor were compared by TCRbeta repertoire sequencing in a few healthy controls. General study outcomes and caveats: The most biologically relevant and donor-specific TCRbeta repertoire appeared to be identified by expanding Tregs with activated donor B cells. Biological reproducibility was not directly assessed, although technical replication error appeared to be minimal. The study was constrained by small patient numbers, and validation of the findings is required in larger populations and under other immunosuppression protocols.

For TCRbeta CDR3 sequencing, genomic DNA from the sorted cells was extracted using the QIAGEN DNeasy Blood and Tissue Kit. High-throughput TCRbeta CDR3 sequencing was carried out commercially through immunoSEQ, with PCR amplification with bias correction and internal controls included. Per the authors' processing: A unique productive TCRbeta sequence was defined by the CDR3 nucleotide sequence when primers matched, and otherwise by the CDR3 amino acid sequence together with the Vbeta and Jbeta genes. A sequence was defined as donor-reactive if the sequence was expanded at least 5-fold in CFSE-low cells compared with unstimulated cells and had a frequency of at least 0.01% in CFSE-low cells. Jensen-Shannon divergence, calculated on the top 100 TCRbeta sequences ranked by frequency, was used to quantify repertoire divergence. For samples with multiple sequencing runs, sorting error was corrected in each run separately before the runs were combined. TCRdb's version of the immuneACCESS table is confined to in-frame rearrangements and falls short of the full clone set. An unresolved V gene accounts for under half of the shortfall where checked; the remainder is of unknown origin. D and trimming were read from the DNA, whereas the V and J calls and clone size are those reported in that table. This sample gives fewer than 40,000 clones in total; approximately 83% of them show up just once. In total, the top ten clones hold 2% to 2.5% of the sample.

Healthy control blood came either as purchased buffy coats or from healthy volunteers. Healthy control blood was processed to PBMCs with a Ficoll density gradient and then cryopreserved, whereas patient PBMCs were collected both before and after transplant. As for this clone: Its antigen target is currently unknown. Base-call qualities are not available, and no considerably larger clone is one nucleotide away.

Sequenced: Tregs from blood cultured with allogeneic cells. This receptor was taken from a human donor in good health.

CDR3 loop: CASSVGETQYF. The sequenced DNA is TGTGCCAGCAGTGTGGGTGAGACCCAGTACTTC. The rearranged chain carries TRBV2 and TRBJ2-5; confidence is insufficient to name the D gene. The V end loses 4 bases and the J end loses 5 bases, and a stretch of 5 bases separates them. From a lookup of the germline V gene, CDR1 and CDR2 are SNHLY and FYNNEI. From cysteine to phenylalanine, the CDR3 is 11 amino acids long. Solely the CDR3 DNA is kept, with 33 bases framed from the first base. The full variable domain, with segments outside the CDR3 supplied by the reference TRBV2 and TRBJ2-5 proteins, appears as EPEVTQTPSHQVTQMGQEVILRCVPISNHLYFYWYRQILGQKVEFLVSFYNNEISEKSEIFDDQFSVERPDGSNFTLKIRSTKLEDSAMYFCASSVGETQYFGPGTRLLVL.